This TCR beta chain originates from a study of T cells in Graves' hyperthyroidism and ophthalmopathy. Amplification of TCR beta CDR3 regions used RNA as the template. TCR CDR3 underwent first-round RT-PCR with the HTBI primer set. TCRdb re-derived calls from the multiplex PCR reads in MiXCR, one entry per CDR3 protein. The sample lists hundreds of thousands of distinct CDR3 sequences; about 25% were seen once. Trimming took 2 bases from V and 7 from J, leaving 11 bases between them. This CDR3 comprises 14 residues. The germline CDR1 and CDR2 sequences are SGHTA and FQGNSA. This clonotype was seen repeatedly, ten times or more.

The chain carries TRBV7-2 and TRBJ2-2; unclear D gene. Sequences were obtained from blood. The sequence was collected from a middle-aged man with Graves' hyperthyroidism that later progressed to Graves' ophthalmopathy. CDR3 in amino acids: CASSLRPMGGELFF. The DNA of the CDR3 is TGTGCCAGCAGCTTACGACCAATGGGCGGGGAGCTGTTTTTT.